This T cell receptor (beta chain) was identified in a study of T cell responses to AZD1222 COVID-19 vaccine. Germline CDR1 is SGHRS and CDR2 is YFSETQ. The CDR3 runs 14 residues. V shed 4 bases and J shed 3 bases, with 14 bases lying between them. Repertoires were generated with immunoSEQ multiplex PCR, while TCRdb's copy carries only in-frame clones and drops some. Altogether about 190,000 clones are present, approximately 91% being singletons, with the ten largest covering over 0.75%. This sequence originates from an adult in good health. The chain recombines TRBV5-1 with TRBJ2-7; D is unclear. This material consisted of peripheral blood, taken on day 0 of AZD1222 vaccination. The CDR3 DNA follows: TGCGCCAGCAGCACGGACGGAACCGGCTACGAGCAGTACTTC. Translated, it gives CASSTDGTGYEQYF.